The next 2 T cell receptor beta chains were all read from a single sample in a study of beta chain features in type 1 diabetes. Study-level points and caveats: Moderate but significant shortening of TCRB CDR3s was recorded in all four CD4+ subsets from Type 1 diabetes patients.

Of the isolated RNA, all was reverse transcribed, and so the sequenced material was expressed TCRB transcripts. Sequenced by immunoSEQ multiplex PCR; TCRdb stores in-frame clones only, minus some. Among under 300,000 clones listed, approximately 10% were seen once. The antigens of these receptors remain unknown. Source material: naive CD4+ T cells from blood. The receptors stem from a man aged 25 to 40 with type 1 diabetes.

J is TRBJ1-1 and V is TRBV18; TRBD1 matches at 8 bases. This CDR3 is 14 amino acids long. The germline CDR1 and CDR2 sequences are KGHSH and LQKENI. With V trimmed by 3 bases and J by 3 bases, 3 bases remained unmatched. The CDR3 DNA reads TGTGCCAGCTCACCGACAGGGGCCGACACTGAAGCTTTCTTT. It specifies CASSPTGADTEAFF.

V gene TRBV15 combines with J gene TRBJ2-1; 8 nucleotides line up with TRBD1. The CDR3 has 14 residues. The V segment lost 8 bases and the J segment 6 bases; nucleotides outside the gene matches: 9. Germline loops: CDR1 LNHNV, CDR2 YYDKDF (reference sequence). Written as DNA, the CDR3 is TGTGCCACCCTCGACCTCACAGGGGGCAATGAGCAGTTCTTC. This sequence encodes CATLDLTGGNEQFF.